This T cell receptor (beta chain) originates from a study of blood T cell repertoires in COVID-19. Study overall: Whether acute or convalescent, the COVID-19 samples came from the United States, Italy and Spain. PBMCs, B-cell-depleted T cells, or T cells provided the cDNA or gDNA that made up the material.

As originally analysed: Cell counts per sample came from amplifying reference gene primers. The table came from immunoSEQ multiplex PCR; TCRdb's copy has only in-frame clones and leaves some out. Clonal size and the V and J genes are those of that table, whereas D and trimming came from the DNA. The table records roughly 100,000 clones, 91% of them present only once. Germline V gene sequence: CDR1 SQVTM, CDR2 ANQGSEA. V lost 6 bases to trimming and J lost 0 bases, with 11 bases between them. The CDR3 loop spans 14 amino acids. The sample comprised peripheral blood. The sequence was collected from a human donor in a cohort sampled during active COVID-19. V usage is TRBV29-1 and J usage is TRBJ1-4; TRBD1 might be the D (5 bases). CDR3: CSVAGFATNEKLFF. CDR3 coding DNA: TGCAGCGTGGCAGGGTTTGCAACTAATGAAAAACTGTTTTTT.